A selection of T cell receptor beta chains follows, all from one sample in a study of T cells in Graves' hyperthyroidism and ophthalmopathy. MiXCR, run by TCRdb on the multiplex PCR reads, gives a single entry per CDR3 protein. The sample contains approximately 560,000 distinct CDR3 sequences, about a sixth of which appear only once. The specimen sequenced was blood. The receptors were gathered from a woman in her twenties or thirties with Graves' hyperthyroidism. Both conserved end residues are part of each CDR3. D genes are given only for firm matches. Part of the rows lack a size; the others show once, few, many or a class for expanded clones.

clone_size j_call v_call d_call cdr3_nt cdr3_aa
NA TRBJ1-5 TRBV12-5 NA TGTGCTAGTGGTTTGGATCGATGGCGGGGGGCGAGGCCCCAGCATTTT CASGLDRWRGARPQHF
many TRBJ2-5 TRBV29-1 NA TGCAGCGTTGAGATCGGGGTACAGACCCAGTACTTC CSVEIGVQTQYF
many TRBJ2-7 TRBV18 TRBD2 TGTGCCAGCTCACCTGGGACTAGCATTTACGAGCAGTACTTC CASSPGTSIYEQYF
NA TRBJ1-2 TRBV30 NA TGTGCCTGGAGTGTAAAGACAGTCGGTCTATATGGCTACACCTTC CAWSVKTVGLYGYTF
many TRBJ2-1 TRBV7-9 NA TGTGCCAGCAGCCCCGACACCTACTACAATGAGCAGTTCTTC CASSPDTYYNEQFF
NA TRBJ1-1 TRBV24-1 NA TGTGCCACCAGTGACCCTGAATGGGGCACTGAAGCTTTCTTT CATSDPEWGTEAFF
NA TRBJ1-6 TRBV7-2 NA TGTGCCAGCTTACTCGGACCTTCTAATTCACCCCTCCACTTT CASLLGPSNSPLHF
NA TRBJ2-5 TRBV4-1 NA TGCGCCAGCAGCCAAGTGTCGGACCAAGAGACCCAGTACTTC CASSQVSDQETQYF
NA TRBJ1-6 TRBV29-1 NA TGCAGCGTTATGGACAGATATAATTCACCCCTCCACTTT CSVMDRYNSPLHF
NA TRBJ2-1 TRBV12-3/TRBV12-4 NA TGTGCCAGCAGTACTCTGCCCCAGGATGAGCAGTTCTTC CASSTLPQDEQFF
NA TRBJ2-3 TRBV4-2 NA TGTGCCAGCAGCGGGACGGTGATCGGCACAGATACGCAGTATTTT CASSGTVIGTDTQYF
many TRBJ2-7 TRBV7-8 TRBD1 TGTGCCAGCAGCTCTGGACAGGGGTGGAGAGAGCAGTACTTC CASSSGQGWREQYF
few TRBJ2-2 TRBV6-4 NA TGTGCCAGCAGCACCGGGAGTAACACCGGGGAGCTGTTTTTT CASSTGSNTGELFF
NA TRBJ2-1 TRBV18 TRBD2 TGTGCCAGCTCAATCACTAGCGGGAGTTACAATGAGCAGTTCTTC CASSITSGSYNEQFF
NA TRBJ2-7 TRBV12-3/TRBV12-4 NA TGTGCCAGCAGCGGAGGAGGGCAGTTCTACGAGCAGTACTTC CASSGGGQFYEQYF
many TRBJ2-7 TRBV11-2 NA TGTGCCAGCAGCTTAGGGGACGGCCGAGGCGAGCAGTACTTC CASSLGDGRGEQYF
many TRBJ2-1 TRBV28 NA TGTGCCAGCATAGGACCATCTCGGTGGAATGAGCAGTTCTTC CASIGPSRWNEQFF
NA TRBJ1-4 TRBV19 NA TGTGCCAGTAGTCTCGACGGGGGAAATGAAAAACTGTTTTTT CASSLDGGNEKLFF
many TRBJ2-2 TRBV7-9 TRBD2 TGTGCCAGCAGCACTAGCGGATACGGGGAGCTGTTTTTT CASSTSGYGELFF
many TRBJ2-7 TRBV29-1 NA TGCAGCGTCAGGGGTCTAACCTACGAGCAGTACTTC CSVRGLTYEQYF
few TRBJ2-1 TRBV27 TRBD2 TGTGCCAGCAGTTCAGGACTAGCGGGAGCAAATGAGCAGTTCTTC CASSSGLAGANEQFF
NA TRBJ1-2 TRBV6-2/TRBV6-3 NA TGTGCCATCCGGGGGCTCGGGCGCCACTATGGCTACACCTTC CAIRGLGRHYGYTF
NA TRBJ1-2 TRBV9 TRBD1 TGTGCCAGCAGCAATTCCCAGGGGGCTAGAGGTGGCTACACCTTC CASSNSQGARGGYTF
many TRBJ2-1 TRBV29-1 TRBD2 TGCAGCCTTAGCGGGAGTGGTGGCGAGCAGTTCTTC CSLSGSGGEQFF
few TRBJ2-1 TRBV4-1 TRBD1 TGCGCCAGCGGCGAATGGACAGGCGGCTTGAATGAGCAGTTCTTC CASGEWTGGLNEQFF
NA TRBJ2-2 TRBV6-1 NA TGTGCCAGCCGGGGGGCGACGACAGGGACTTACACCGGGGAGCTGTTTTTT CASRGATTGTYTGELFF
few TRBJ2-4 TRBV4-1 TRBD2 TGCGCCAGCAGCCAAGCACTAGCGGATCTAGCCAAAAACATTCAGTACTTC CASSQALADLAKNIQYF
few TRBJ2-5 TRBV12-3/TRBV12-4 TRBD2 TGTGCCAGCAGTTTAGACCCTAGCGGTCAAGAGACCCAGTACTTC CASSLDPSGQETQYF
many TRBJ2-7 TRBV3-1 NA TGTGCCAGCAGCCAAGTTCGACTCACCCCCGAGCAGTACTTC CASSQVRLTPEQYF
few TRBJ1-5 TRBV20-1 NA TGCAGTGCTTCGGACAGCCTATGGGGACAGCCCCAGCATTTT CSASDSLWGQPQHF
few TRBJ2-3 TRBV5-4 NA TGTGCCAGCAGCTTGTGGGGGGCCGTATCAGATACGCAGTATTTT CASSLWGAVSDTQYF
many TRBJ2-3 TRBV30 NA TGTGCCTGGAGTGACTCAAGCAGCACAGATACGCAGTATTTT CAWSDSSSTDTQYF
once TRBJ1-2 TRBV27 TRBD1 TGTGCCACTGGAGGGGGCGCTGGCTACACCTTC CATGGGAGYTF
many TRBJ2-6 TRBV30 NA TGTGCCTGGAGCCCAGCCTCTGGGGCCAACGTCCTGACTTTC CAWSPASGANVLTF
many TRBJ2-7 TRBV28 TRBD2 TGTGCCAGCAGTTTGGGACTAGCGGGAGGGTTTTACGAGCAGTACTTC CASSLGLAGGFYEQYF
NA TRBJ2-3 TRBV5-1 NA TGCGCCAGCAGCCATGAGGGGCTCACAGATACGCAGTATTTT CASSHEGLTDTQYF
many TRBJ2-1 TRBV27 NA TGTGCCAGCAGTTCAGCGACAGACTACAATGAGCAGTTCTTC CASSSATDYNEQFF
many TRBJ1-1 TRBV28 NA TGTGCCAGCAGTTTATCGGCAGCTGAAGCTTTCTTT CASSLSAAEAFF
many TRBJ2-1 TRBV10-1 NA TGCGCCAGCAGTGAAGCGGGGACAGCGAACAATGAGCAGTTCTTC CASSEAGTANNEQFF
many TRBJ1-2 TRBV27 TRBD1 TGTGCCAGCAGTATTCGACAGGGGGCGGGCTATGGCTACACCTTC CASSIRQGAGYGYTF
many TRBJ2-3 TRBV20-1 NA TGCAGTGCTAGAGATTGGGTAGCTAGCGCGTCAGCAGATACGCAGTATTTT CSARDWVASASADTQYF
many TRBJ2-7 TRBV7-9 NA TGTGCCAGCAGCCCTCGACCTAGCGAAAGCTACGAGCAGTACTTC CASSPRPSESYEQYF
many TRBJ1-5 TRBV12-3/TRBV12-4 NA TGTGCCAGCAGTTCCGCAATCCCTCCCCAGCATTTT CASSSAIPPQHF
NA TRBJ2-7 TRBV19 TRBD1 TGTGCCAGTAGTACCGGGAAAGGGGACAGATACTACGAGCAGTACTTC CASSTGKGDRYYEQYF
NA TRBJ2-1 TRBV24-1 TRBD2 TGTGCCACCAGTGATTCAAGCGGGAGGGCCCCAAAGCAGTTCTTC CATSDSSGRAPKQFF
NA TRBJ2-1 TRBV6-1 NA TGTGCCAGCGCAATCGTCAGGGCATTGGGTGGGGATGAGCAGTTCTTC CASAIVRALGGDEQFF
NA TRBJ2-3 TRBV9 NA TGTGCCAGCAGCGTAGGCAGTCTCACAGATACGCAGTATTTT CASSVGSLTDTQYF
few TRBJ2-1 TRBV27 NA TGTGCCAGCAGTTTAGGGGCTACTTTCAATGAGCAGTTCTTC CASSLGATFNEQFF